This TCR beta chain was sequenced in a study of T cell responses to AZD1222 COVID-19 vaccine. The CDR3 contains 13 residues. V dropped 0 bases and J dropped 4 bases, with 6 bases sitting between them. From germline, CDR1 is LGHNA and CDR2 YSLEER. Using immunoSEQ multiplex PCR, the repertoire was profiled, and TCRdb retains in-frame clones only, with some absent. There are some 150,000 clones in the sample; around 86% occur only once, and about 8.9% lies in the top ten. The V gene is TRBV4-3, the J gene TRBJ1-2, with no clear D. The sequencing here drew on peripheral blood, taken 28 days after the second AZD1222 dose. The source is an adult who received the AZD1222 COVID-19 vaccine. CDR3 sequence (DNA): TGCGCCAGCAGCCAAGATCAAGGCTATGGCTACACCTTC. Amino acid sequence: CASSQDQGYGYTF.